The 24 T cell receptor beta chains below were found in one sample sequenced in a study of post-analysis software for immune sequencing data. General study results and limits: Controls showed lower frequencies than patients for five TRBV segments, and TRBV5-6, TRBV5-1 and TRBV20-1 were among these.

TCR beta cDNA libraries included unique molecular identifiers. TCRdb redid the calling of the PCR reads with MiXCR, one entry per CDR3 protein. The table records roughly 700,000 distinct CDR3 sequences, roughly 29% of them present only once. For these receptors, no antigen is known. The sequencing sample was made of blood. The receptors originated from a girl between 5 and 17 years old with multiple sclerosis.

The CDR3 is CASSLGFPGTGGYGYTF. The CDR3 nucleotides are TGTGCCAGCAGCTTAGGATTCCCGGGGACAGGGGGCTATGGCTACACCTTC. The chain carries TRBV7-8 and TRBJ1-2, with TRBD1 matching over 11 bases. V lost 1 base to trimming and J lost 4 bases; unmatched junction nucleotides: 8. This CDR3 has 17 amino acids. Germline V gives CDR1 SGHVS, CDR2 FQNEAQ.

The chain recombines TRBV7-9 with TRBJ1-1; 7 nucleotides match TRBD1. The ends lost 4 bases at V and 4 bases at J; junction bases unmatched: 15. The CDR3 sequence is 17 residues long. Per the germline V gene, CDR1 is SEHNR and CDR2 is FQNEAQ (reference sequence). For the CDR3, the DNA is TGTGCCAGCAGCTCGAGACAGGGAACAGTAAGGGGCACTGAAGCTTTCTTT. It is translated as CASSSRQGTVRGTEAFF.

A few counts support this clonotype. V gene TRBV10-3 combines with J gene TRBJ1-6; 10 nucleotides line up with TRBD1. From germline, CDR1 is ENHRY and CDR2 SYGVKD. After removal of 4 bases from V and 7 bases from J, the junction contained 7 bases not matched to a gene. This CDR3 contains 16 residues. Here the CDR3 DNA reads TGTGCCATCAGTGGGACGGGACAGGGGACCAATTCACCCCTCCACTTT. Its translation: CAISGTGQGTNSPLHF.

The CDR3 DNA reads TGTGCCAGCAGTGACCGGACAGGGGGAAATTCACCCCTCCACTTT. This sequence encodes CASSDRTGGNSPLHF. This chain joins TRBV28 and TRBJ1-6, with 10 nucleotides matching TRBD1. Trimming removed 5 bases from V and 7 bases from J; junction bases left unmatched: 5. The CDR3 length is 15 residues. Germline V gives CDR1 MDHEN, CDR2 SYDVKM.

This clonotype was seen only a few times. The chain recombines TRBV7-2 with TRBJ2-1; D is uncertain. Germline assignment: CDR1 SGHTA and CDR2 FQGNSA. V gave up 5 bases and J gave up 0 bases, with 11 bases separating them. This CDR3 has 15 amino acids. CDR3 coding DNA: TGTACCAGCAGCCGGACGGGCAGCTCCTACAATGAGCAGTTCTTC. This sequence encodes CTSSRTGSSYNEQFF.

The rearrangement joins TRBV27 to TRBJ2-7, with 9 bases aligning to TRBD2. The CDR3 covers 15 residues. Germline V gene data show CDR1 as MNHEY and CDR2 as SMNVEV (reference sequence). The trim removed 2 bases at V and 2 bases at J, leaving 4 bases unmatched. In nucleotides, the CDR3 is TGTGCCAGCAGTTTAGCGGGAGGGCTGCCCTACGAGCAGTACTTC. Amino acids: CASSLAGGLPYEQYF.

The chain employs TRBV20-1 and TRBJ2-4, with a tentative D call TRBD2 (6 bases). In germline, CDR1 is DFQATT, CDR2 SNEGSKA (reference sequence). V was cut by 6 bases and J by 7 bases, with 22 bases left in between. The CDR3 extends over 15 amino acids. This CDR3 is CSASEEGRTFNIQYF. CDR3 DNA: TGCAGTGCCTCAGAGGAGGGCAGGACCTTCAACATTCAGTACTTC.

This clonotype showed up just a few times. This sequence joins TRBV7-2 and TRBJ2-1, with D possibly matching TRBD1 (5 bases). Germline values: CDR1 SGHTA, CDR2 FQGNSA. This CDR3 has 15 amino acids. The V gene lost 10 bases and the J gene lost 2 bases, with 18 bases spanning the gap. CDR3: CAIRYLGAPYNEQFF. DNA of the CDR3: TGTGCCATACGGTATCTTGGGGCCCCCTACAATGAGCAGTTCTTC.

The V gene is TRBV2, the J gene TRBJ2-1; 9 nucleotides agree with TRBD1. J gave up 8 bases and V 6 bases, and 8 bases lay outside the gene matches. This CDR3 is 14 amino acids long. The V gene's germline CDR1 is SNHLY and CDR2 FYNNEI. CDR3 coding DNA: TGTGCCAGCAGGAGGACAGGGGTAAGGGATGAGCAGTTCTTC. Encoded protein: CASRRTGVRDEQFF.

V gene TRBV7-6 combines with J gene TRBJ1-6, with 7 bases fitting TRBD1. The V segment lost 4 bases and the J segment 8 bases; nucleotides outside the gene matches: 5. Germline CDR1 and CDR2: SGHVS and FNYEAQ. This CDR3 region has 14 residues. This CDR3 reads CASSWDSGDSPLHF. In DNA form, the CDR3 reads TGTGCCAGCAGCTGGGACAGTGGCGATTCACCCCTCCACTTT.

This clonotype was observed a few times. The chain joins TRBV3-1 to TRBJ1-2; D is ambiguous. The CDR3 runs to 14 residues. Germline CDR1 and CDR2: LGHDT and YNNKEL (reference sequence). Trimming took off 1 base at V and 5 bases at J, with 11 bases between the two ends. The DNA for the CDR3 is TGTGCCAGCAGCCAAGTGCGGCAAGCATATGGCTACACCTTC. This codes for CASSQVRQAYGYTF.

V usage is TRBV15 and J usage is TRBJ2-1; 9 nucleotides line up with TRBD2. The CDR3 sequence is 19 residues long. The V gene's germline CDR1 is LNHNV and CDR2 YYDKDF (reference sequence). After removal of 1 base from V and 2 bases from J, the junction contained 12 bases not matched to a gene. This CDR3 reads CATSRVGVILAGTYNEQFF. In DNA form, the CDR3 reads TGTGCCACCAGCAGAGTGGGCGTGATACTAGCGGGTACCTACAATGAGCAGTTCTTC.

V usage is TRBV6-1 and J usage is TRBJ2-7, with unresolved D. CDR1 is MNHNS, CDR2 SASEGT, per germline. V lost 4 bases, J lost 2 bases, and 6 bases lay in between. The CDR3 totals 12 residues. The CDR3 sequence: CASSVSAYEQYF. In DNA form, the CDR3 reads TGTGCCAGCAGTGTCTCAGCCTACGAGCAGTACTTC.

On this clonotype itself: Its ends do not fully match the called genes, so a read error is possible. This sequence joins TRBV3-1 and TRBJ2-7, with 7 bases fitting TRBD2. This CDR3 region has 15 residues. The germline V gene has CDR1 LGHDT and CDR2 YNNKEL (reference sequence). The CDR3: CAGSGGVATSYEQYF. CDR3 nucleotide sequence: TGTGCCGGCAGTGGGGGGGTCGCGACATCCTACGAGCAGTACTTC.

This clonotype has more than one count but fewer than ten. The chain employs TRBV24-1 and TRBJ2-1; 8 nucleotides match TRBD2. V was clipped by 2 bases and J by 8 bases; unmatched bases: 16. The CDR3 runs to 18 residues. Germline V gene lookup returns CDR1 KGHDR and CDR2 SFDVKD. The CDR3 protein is CATSDYPGLDKLWDEQFF. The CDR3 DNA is TGTGCCACCAGTGATTACCCGGGACTAGACAAGCTATGGGATGAGCAGTTCTTC.

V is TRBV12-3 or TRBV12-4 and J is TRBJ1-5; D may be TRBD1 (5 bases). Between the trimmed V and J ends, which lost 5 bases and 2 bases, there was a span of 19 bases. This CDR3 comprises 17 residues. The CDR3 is CASSPRGTINGNQPQHF. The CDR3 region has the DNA TGTGCCAGCAGTCCCAGAGGGACCATCAACGGCAATCAGCCCCAGCATTTT.

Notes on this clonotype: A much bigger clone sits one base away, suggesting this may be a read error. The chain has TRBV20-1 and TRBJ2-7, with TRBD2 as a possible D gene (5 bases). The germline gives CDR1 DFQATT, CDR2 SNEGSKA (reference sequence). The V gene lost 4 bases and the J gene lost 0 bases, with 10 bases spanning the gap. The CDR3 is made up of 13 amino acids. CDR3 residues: CSANLEVSYEQYF. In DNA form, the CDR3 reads TGCAGTGCTAATTTGGAGGTCTCCTACGAGCAGTACTTC.

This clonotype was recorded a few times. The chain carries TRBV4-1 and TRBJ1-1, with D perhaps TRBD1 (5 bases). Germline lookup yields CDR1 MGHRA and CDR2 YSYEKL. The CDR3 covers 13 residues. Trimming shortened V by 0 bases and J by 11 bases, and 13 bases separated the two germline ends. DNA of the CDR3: TGCGCCAGCAGCCAAGAGCCAGGGCGGGTCGCTTTCTTT. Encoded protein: CASSQEPGRVAFF.

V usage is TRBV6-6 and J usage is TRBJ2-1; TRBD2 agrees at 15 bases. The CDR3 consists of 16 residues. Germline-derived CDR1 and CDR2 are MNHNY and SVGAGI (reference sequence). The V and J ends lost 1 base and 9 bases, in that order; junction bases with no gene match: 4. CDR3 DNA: TGTGCCAGCAGTTACTTCGGACTAGCGGGAGGGGGTGAGCAGTTCTTC. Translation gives CASSYFGLAGGGEQFF.

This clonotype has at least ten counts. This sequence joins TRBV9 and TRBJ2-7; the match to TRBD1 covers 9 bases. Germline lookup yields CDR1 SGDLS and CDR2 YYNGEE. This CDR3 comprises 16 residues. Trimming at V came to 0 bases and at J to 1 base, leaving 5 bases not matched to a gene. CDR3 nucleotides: TGTGCCAGCAGCGTAGGGCCCGGGACAGGGTCCTACGAGCAGTACTTC. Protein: CASSVGPGTGSYEQYF.

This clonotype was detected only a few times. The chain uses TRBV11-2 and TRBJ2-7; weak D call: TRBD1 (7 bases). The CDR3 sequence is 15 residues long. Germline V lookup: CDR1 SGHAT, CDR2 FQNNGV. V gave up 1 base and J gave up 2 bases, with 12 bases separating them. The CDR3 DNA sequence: TGTGCCAGCAGCTTAGGACAGGGAGGCGCCTACGAGCAGTACTTC. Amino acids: CASSLGQGGAYEQYF.

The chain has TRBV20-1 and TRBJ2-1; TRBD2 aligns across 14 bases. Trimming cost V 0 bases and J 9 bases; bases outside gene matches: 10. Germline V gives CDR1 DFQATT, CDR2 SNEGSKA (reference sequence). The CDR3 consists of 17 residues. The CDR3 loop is CSARDSGGLAGVSEQFF. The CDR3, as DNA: TGCAGTGCTAGAGATTCCGGGGGACTAGCGGGAGTAAGTGAGCAGTTCTTC.

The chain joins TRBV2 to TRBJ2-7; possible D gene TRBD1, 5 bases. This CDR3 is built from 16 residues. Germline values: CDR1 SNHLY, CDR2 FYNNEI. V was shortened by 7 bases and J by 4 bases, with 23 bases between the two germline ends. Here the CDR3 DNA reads TGTGCCAGCATTCGGCCGGGTGAGGTATCAGGGTACGAGCAGTACTTC. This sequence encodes CASIRPGEVSGYEQYF.

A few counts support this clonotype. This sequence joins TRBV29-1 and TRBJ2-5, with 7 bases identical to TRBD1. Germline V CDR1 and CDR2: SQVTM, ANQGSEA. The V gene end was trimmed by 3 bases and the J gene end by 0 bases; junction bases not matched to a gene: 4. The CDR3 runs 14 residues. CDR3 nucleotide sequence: TGCAGCGTTGAGGCGACAGGGCACCAAGAGACCCAGTACTTC. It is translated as CSVEATGHQETQYF.